The T cell receptor (beta chain) described here comes from a study of T cell repertoires in cytomegalovirus infection. Turning to the study itself: Both recently identified HLA-C-restricted and well-studied HLA-B-restricted CMV epitopes were used in the study.

This clonotype was seen a few times. Antigen unknown. Broader study findings: Predominance within the ex vivo response was attributable to HLA-C-restricted CMV-specific TCR beta clonotypes.

MiXCR was run by TCRdb on the reads, yielding one entry per CDR3 protein. This table holds around 78,000 distinct CDR3 sequences, roughly 39% found once. This TCR came from a human donor in good health (CMV status not recorded). Some clones in this sample may be carry-over from other donors' samples. This specimen was CD8+ T cells from cultured PBMCs, taken from culture after CMV antigen stimulation.

The CDR3 DNA sequence: TGTGCCAGCAGTGAATATAGTCAGACATACGCGTCTGGGGCCAACGTCCTGACTTTC. The encoded protein is CASSEYSQTYASGANVLTF. This rearrangement joins TRBV25-1 to TRBJ2-6; unclear D gene. The germline V gene has CDR1 MGHDK and CDR2 SYGVNS. The V and J ends lost 0 bases and 1 base respectively, with 16 bases between them. This CDR3 contains 19 residues.